The next 5 T cell receptor beta chains were all read from a single sample in a study of blood T cell repertoires in COVID-19 (TCRdb year 2020). Libraries came from the immunoSEQ multiplex PCR assay. TCRdb mirrors the immuneACCESS table, restricted to in-frame sequences. Some clones are absent from its copies; in checked studies, under half trace to an unresolved V gene, and the reason for the others is unknown. This sample holds roughly 230,000 clones; about nine tenths were observed only once. The ten top clones hold 3.5% to 4% of the sample. Input material: PBMCs or T cells enriched from blood (not recorded which). These receptors were collected from a woman aged 25 to 39 with acute COVID-19.

This clone came up once. V usage is TRBV19 and J usage is TRBJ1-2; possibly TRBD1 for D (6 bases). V was cut by 2 bases and J by 7 bases, with 17 bases left in between. The CDR3 runs to 15 residues. Germline V gene lookup returns CDR1 LNHDA and CDR2 SQIVND (reference sequence). The CDR3 region has the DNA TGTGCCAGTAGTATATGGTCAGGGGAGAAAGGTGGCTACACCTTC. This gives the protein CASSIWSGEKGGYTF.

The V call is TRBV7-2, the J call TRBJ1-5; D gene ambiguous. V was pared by 4 bases and J by 0 bases, with 4 bases between. The CDR3 sequence is 13 residues long. Looked up from germline, CDR1 is SGHTA and CDR2 is FQGNSA. CDR3 coding DNA: TGTGCCAGCAGCTCTGTTAGCAATCAGCCCCAGCATTTT. Translated: CASSSVSNQPQHF.

CDR3 sequence (DNA): TGTGCCAGCTATAAACAGGAAGGGGCCCTTATGAACACTGAAGCTTTCTTT. Its translation is CASYKQEGALMNTEAFF. The chain has TRBV18 and TRBJ1-1; possible D gene TRBD1, 5 bases. V gave up 7 bases and J gave up 0 bases, with 21 bases separating them. This CDR3 is built from 17 residues. Germline lookup yields CDR1 KGHSH and CDR2 LQKENI.

The V call is TRBV5-5, the J call TRBJ2-7; possible D gene TRBD2, 7 bases. Germline V gene data show CDR1 as SGHKS and CDR2 as YYEKEE (reference sequence). The CDR3 spans 16 residues. Trimming took off 4 bases at V and 5 bases at J, with 22 bases between the two ends. The CDR3 nucleotides read TGTGCCAGCAGCCTCCCGGGGGAGGGGGGGCGCGACGAGCAGTACTTC. Translating it yields CASSLPGEGGRDEQYF.

This clone was detected a few times. The chain joins TRBV27 to TRBJ1-4; D is unresolved. V lost 3 bases and J lost 8, with 13 bases in between. Germline lookup yields CDR1 MNHEY and CDR2 SMNVEV (reference sequence). CDR3 length: 14 amino acids. CDR3 DNA: TGTGCCAGCAGTTTGGTGCCGGAGGAGGAAAAACTGTTTTTT. Its protein product is CASSLVPEEEKLFF.